The source of this T cell receptor (beta chain) is a study of T cells in localized non-small cell lung cancer (dated by TCRdb to 2018 to 2020). Looking at the study overall: Comparing tumors with uninvolved tumor-adjacent lungs, the study looked at the T cell repertoires of a few hundred patients with early-stage NSCLC. The cohort consisted of approximately 240 treatment-naive NSCLC patients whose localized lung tumors had been resected. A mean age of roughly 66 years was recorded for the NSCLC patients, of whom some 130 were male and 85 to 110 were female.

The CDR3 runs 14 residues from the cysteine to the phenylalanine. Only the CDR3 part of the read is kept: 42 bases, read in frame from the first base. CDR1 and CDR2, per the germline V gene, are MGHDK and SYGVNS. V and J lose 3 bases and 2 bases, and a span of 10 bases separates them. At diagnosis, peripheral blood, uninvolved tumor-adjacent lung and tumor were collected and were preserved as a mix of fresh-frozen and FFPE material. For TCR repertoire profiling, blood samples were analyzed in the form of peripheral blood mononuclear cells. Points the paper makes about the study in general: Because of the exploratory design, TCR variables were selected using unadjusted p-values without false-discovery rate correction. Because multi-region tumor sequencing was not performed, intratumor heterogeneity could not be ruled out. Uninvolved tumor-adjacent lung showed the highest T cell clonality, higher than tumor, which suggests more focused antigenic responses in the adjacent lung. A median of around 62 of the top 100 tumor clones turned up in the paired uninvolved adjacent lung, and approximately 30 of those clones also ranked among the top 100 of that same adjacent lung. Higher T cell density in blood was associated with longer overall survival, whereas higher clonality in adjacent lung was associated with shorter survival.

TCR beta CDR3 regions were sequenced from DNA using the immunoSEQ Assay. As for how the authors treated the data: T cell density was computed as TCR beta template counts normalized to usable DNA estimated by amplifying housekeeping genes. The preseqR package was used to estimate richness by extrapolating to 400,000 templates for PBMC samples and to 120,000 templates for tissue samples. Clonality was calculated as one minus Pielou's evenness. Tissue-enriched TCRs were identified through differential abundance testing performed on productive amino-acid clonotypes, with a minimum total count of 5 and an alpha of 0.1. Repertoire overlap between compartments was quantified with the Jaccard Index and Morisita Overlap Index. GLIPH grouped TCR beta CDR3s together with public tetramer-defined viral CDR3s, and a viral motif had to include at least three viral sequences and show V-gene enrichment. TCRdb stores this immuneACCESS table with in-frame sequences only. Part of the clones is absent; in the studies checked, under half of the shortfall reflects unresolved V genes, and no reason is known for the rest. The V and J calls and clone size come from that table; D and trimming were worked out from the DNA. Within this sample are approximately 140,000 clones, with around 90% of them counted one time only. In total, the top ten clones hold over 1.5% of the sample.

A remark on this clone: The clone's antigen remains unknown. Qualities for individual bases were not recorded, and no much larger clone is one base off.

The sample in question was peripheral blood, obtained before any cancer treatment. The sequence came from a female donor of 60 years or more with stage I lung adenocarcinoma. This chain is built from TRBV25-1 and TRBJ1-2; there is no confident call for the D gene. The nucleotide sequence is given as TGTGCCAGCAGTGATAACACCCAGAACTATGGCTACACCTTC. Its product reads: CASSDNTQNYGYTF.